These T cell receptor beta chains were read from a single sample in a study of graft-versus-host responses after intestinal transplantation. Antigen specificity for these receptors is unknown. The assay was immunoSEQ multiplex PCR, and TCRdb's table has in-frame clones only and misses some. The top ten hold around 0.2% of the sample, which has roughly 120,000 clones, just over 90% seen once. The sample in question was unstimulated CD4+ T cells sorted from spleen or lymph node cells, obtained before intestinal transplant. The origin of the receptors is a human donor who received an intestinal transplant. Each CDR3 is given with its conserved first and last residue. The D gene is left open where the match is weak. Clone sizes are given selectively: once, few, many, or a class where the clone is expanded.

v_call: TRBV2
cdr3_length: 15
d_call: .
clone_size: .
j_call: TRBJ2-1
cdr3_aa: CASINAGVPNNEQFF
cdr3_nt: TGTGCCAGCATTAATGCAGGGGTTCCAAACAATGAGCAGTTCTTC

v_call: TRBV6-1
cdr3_length: 15
d_call: .
clone_size: .
j_call: TRBJ2-2
cdr3_aa: CASSELRGTSGELFF
cdr3_nt: TGTGCCAGCAGTGAACTCAGGGGTACGTCCGGGGAGCTGTTTTTT

v_call: TRBV5-4
cdr3_length: 15
d_call: .
clone_size: .
j_call: TRBJ2-7
cdr3_aa: CASSLVPQGSYEQYF
cdr3_nt: TGTGCCAGCAGCTTGGTTCCGCAGGGGTCCTACGAGCAGTACTTC

v_call: TRBV10-3
cdr3_length: 15
d_call: .
clone_size: .
j_call: TRBJ2-7
cdr3_aa: CAISDPGHRLYEQYF
cdr3_nt: TGTGCCATCAGTGACCCGGGACACCGGCTCTACGAGCAGTACTTC

v_call: TRBV30
cdr3_length: 15
d_call: TRBD2
clone_size: .
j_call: TRBJ2-5
cdr3_aa: CASIDGEGRQETQYF
cdr3_nt: TGTGCCTCTATTGACGGGGAGGGACGACAAGAGACCCAGTACTTC

v_call: TRBV2
cdr3_length: 13
d_call: .
clone_size: .
j_call: TRBJ2-3
cdr3_aa: CASSESLAGTQYF
cdr3_nt: TGTGCCAGCAGTGAATCCCTAGCTGGTACGCAGTATTTT

v_call: TRBV30
cdr3_length: 14
d_call: .
clone_size: .
j_call: TRBJ1-1
cdr3_aa: CAWEEGWLNTEAFF
cdr3_nt: TGTGCCTGGGAGGAAGGTTGGCTGAACACTGAAGCTTTCTTT

v_call: TRBV4-1
cdr3_length: 16
d_call: .
clone_size: .
j_call: TRBJ1-6
cdr3_aa: CASSQDVAGYNSPLHF
cdr3_nt: TGCGCCAGCAGCCAAGATGTGGCAGGCTATAATTCACCCCTCCACTTT

v_call: TRBV19
cdr3_length: 13
d_call: .
clone_size: few
j_call: TRBJ1-1
cdr3_aa: CASSRTVDTEAFF
cdr3_nt: TGTGCCAGTAGTAGGACAGTCGACACTGAAGCTTTCTTT

v_call: TRBV10-2
cdr3_length: 15
d_call: .
clone_size: .
j_call: TRBJ1-1
cdr3_aa: CASSEGNRGNTEAFF
cdr3_nt: TGCGCCAGCAGTGAGGGTAATCGGGGGAACACTGAAGCTTTCTTT

v_call: TRBV5-1
cdr3_length: 16
d_call: TRBD1
clone_size: .
j_call: TRBJ1-1
cdr3_aa: CASSLVAGGRNTEAFF
cdr3_nt: TGCGCCAGCAGCTTGGTGGCAGGGGGGCGGAACACTGAAGCTTTCTTT

v_call: TRBV6-1
cdr3_length: 14
d_call: .
clone_size: .
j_call: TRBJ1-3
cdr3_aa: CASSEHSPGNTIYF
cdr3_nt: TGTGCCAGCAGTGAACACAGCCCGGGAAACACCATATATTTT

v_call: TRBV2
cdr3_length: 14
d_call: TRBD2
clone_size: .
j_call: TRBJ2-7
cdr3_aa: CASRSLAGGYEQYF
cdr3_nt: TGTGCCAGCAGGTCCTTAGCGGGGGGCTACGAGCAGTACTTC

v_call: TRBV11-2
cdr3_length: 16
d_call: .
clone_size: .
j_call: TRBJ1-4
cdr3_aa: CASSISRRATNEKLFF
cdr3_nt: TGTGCCAGCAGCATTTCTCGGCGGGCAACTAATGAAAAACTGTTTTTT

v_call: TRBV7-2
cdr3_length: 13
d_call: .
clone_size: .
j_call: TRBJ1-1
cdr3_aa: CASSLQRGTEAFF
cdr3_nt: TGTGCCAGCAGCTTACAGCGTGGCACTGAAGCTTTCTTT

v_call: TRBV5-1
cdr3_length: 15
d_call: TRBD2
clone_size: .
j_call: TRBJ2-2
cdr3_aa: CASSRLAGDAGELFF
cdr3_nt: TGCGCCAGCAGCCGACTAGCGGGAGATGCCGGGGAGCTGTTTTTT

v_call: TRBV29-1
cdr3_length: 13
d_call: TRBD1
clone_size: .
j_call: TRBJ2-1
cdr3_aa: CSVDITGGNEQFF
cdr3_nt: TGCAGCGTTGATATAACAGGGGGCAATGAGCAGTTCTTC

v_call: TRBV6-1
cdr3_length: 14
d_call: .
clone_size: once
j_call: TRBJ2-7
cdr3_aa: CASSPYRGTGEQYF
cdr3_nt: TGTGCCAGCAGTCCGTATAGGGGAACTGGGGAGCAGTACTTC

v_call: TRBV6-6
cdr3_length: 14
d_call: .
clone_size: .
j_call: TRBJ2-5
cdr3_aa: CASSYGGQKETQYF
cdr3_nt: TGTGCCAGCAGTTACGGTGGGCAGAAAGAGACCCAGTACTTC

v_call: TRBV28
cdr3_length: 12
d_call: .
clone_size: .
j_call: TRBJ1-2
cdr3_aa: CASSPRGRENTF
cdr3_nt: TGTGCCAGCAGTCCCCGAGGGAGGGAGAACACCTTC

v_call: TRBV7-2
cdr3_length: 15
d_call: .
clone_size: .
j_call: TRBJ1-1
cdr3_aa: CASSLAQAGRTEAFF
cdr3_nt: TGTGCCAGCAGCTTAGCTCAGGCGGGGCGCACTGAAGCTTTCTTT

v_call: TRBV10-2
cdr3_length: 14
d_call: .
clone_size: once
j_call: TRBJ2-5
cdr3_aa: CASSETSRGGAQYF
cdr3_nt: TGCGCCAGCAGTGAGACCTCAAGGGGGGGGGCCCAGTACTTC

v_call: TRBV4-1
cdr3_length: 14
d_call: .
clone_size: .
j_call: TRBJ2-7
cdr3_aa: CASSQDPGLYEQYF
cdr3_nt: TGCGCCAGCAGCCAAGACCCAGGCCTTTACGAGCAGTACTTC

v_call: TRBV6-1
cdr3_length: 18
d_call: TRBD1
clone_size: .
j_call: TRBJ1-2
cdr3_aa: CASSGLGQGPSPNYGYTF
cdr3_nt: TGTGCCAGCAGTGGACTAGGACAGGGACCCTCTCCTAACTATGGCTACACCTTC

v_call: TRBV10-1
cdr3_length: 13
d_call: .
clone_size: .
j_call: TRBJ1-6
cdr3_aa: CASSETGISPLHF
cdr3_nt: TGCGCCAGCAGTGAGACAGGGATTTCACCCCTCCACTTT

v_call: TRBV29-1
cdr3_length: 16
d_call: TRBD1
clone_size: .
j_call: TRBJ1-1
cdr3_aa: CSVVGGQGAPGTEAFF
cdr3_nt: TGCAGCGTTGTGGGGGGACAGGGGGCGCCGGGCACTGAAGCTTTCTTT

v_call: TRBV29-1
cdr3_length: 11
d_call: .
clone_size: .
j_call: TRBJ2-5
cdr3_aa: CSGGSQETQYF
cdr3_nt: TGCAGCGGCGGAAGCCAAGAGACCCAGTACTTC

v_call: TRBV5-1
cdr3_length: 14
d_call: .
clone_size: .
j_call: TRBJ2-6
cdr3_aa: CASNPVAGANVLTF
cdr3_nt: TGCGCCAGCAACCCGGTCGCTGGGGCCAACGTCCTGACTTTC

v_call: TRBV28
cdr3_length: 17
d_call: TRBD2
clone_size: .
j_call: TRBJ2-1
cdr3_aa: CASSLSSGSVLYNEQFF
cdr3_nt: TGTGCCAGCAGTTTATCGAGCGGGAGCGTTTTGTACAATGAGCAGTTCTTC